The rows below give T cell receptor beta chains drawn from one sample of a study of blood T cells in healthy people across ages. MiXCR, run by TCRdb on the 5' RACE reads, gives a single entry per CDR3 protein. The sample carries about 1,400,000 distinct CDR3 sequences, roughly 45% recorded once. Material for sequencing was blood. The receptors derive from a woman in her late teens or twenties in good health. CDR3s include the opening cysteine and the closing phenylalanine or tryptophan. A D gene is named only where the DNA matches it firmly. Where a row states a size, it is once, few, many or the class of an expanded clone; other rows omit it.

v_gene	len	j_gene	abundance	d_gene	CDR3aa	CDR3nt
TRBV4-1	18	TRBJ2-7	-	TRBD2	CASSQDRPSGRIRYEQYF	TGCGCCAGCAGCCAAGATCGTCCTAGCGGGAGGATAAGATACGAGCAGTACTTC
TRBV6-8	14	TRBJ1-4	-	-	CASSHMGTNEKLFF	TGTGCCAGTAGTCATATGGGAACTAATGAAAAACTGTTTTTT
TRBV20-1	13	TRBJ2-2	-	-	CSAPHGTTGELFF	TGCAGTGCCCCCCACGGGACTACCGGGGAGCTGTTTTTT
TRBV20-1	13	TRBJ2-5	-	-	CSARDKSTKTQYF	TGCAGTGCTAGAGATAAAAGTACGAAGACCCAGTACTTC
TRBV21-1	15	TRBJ2-1	-	-	CASNKEGVSYNEQFF	TGTGCCAGCAACAAAGAGGGGGTCTCCTACAATGAGCAGTTCTTC
TRBV6-2/TRBV6-3	21	TRBJ2-3	-	TRBD1	CASSYGLWGPQGASSTDTQYF	TGTGCCAGCAGTTACGGATTATGGGGTCCCCAGGGGGCTTCGAGCACAGATACGCAGTATTTT
TRBV12-3/TRBV12-4	15	TRBJ2-2	many	TRBD2	CASAQGLAGTGELFF	TGTGCCAGCGCTCAGGGACTAGCAGGCACCGGGGAGCTGTTTTTT
TRBV12-3/TRBV12-4	17	TRBJ1-2	-	-	CASSYQGVRAPEGGYTF	TGTGCCAGCAGTTACCAAGGTGTAAGGGCCCCAGAGGGGGGCTACACCTTC
TRBV3-1	15	TRBJ2-3	few	TRBD2	CASSQGLAVGDTQYF	TGTGCCAGCAGCCAAGGACTAGCGGTGGGAGATACGCAGTATTTT
TRBV2	17	TRBJ2-7	-	TRBD1	CASRGTITGGGRYEQYF	TGTGCCAGCAGGGGCACCATCACAGGGGGCGGTCGATACGAGCAGTACTTC
TRBV30	15	TRBJ2-1	-	-	CAWSARDVGFGEQFF	TGTGCCTGGAGTGCCCGGGACGTAGGCTTTGGTGAGCAGTTCTTC
TRBV4-1	16	TRBJ1-2	many	-	CASSPAKGGDFYGYTF	TGCGCCAGCAGCCCAGCGAAAGGCGGCGACTTCTATGGCTACACCTTC
TRBV6-1	16	TRBJ2-3	few	TRBD2	CASSKRLAGDLDTQYF	TGTGCCAGCAGTAAAAGACTAGCGGGGGACTTGGATACGCAGTATTTT
TRBV20-1	18	TRBJ1-5	-	-	CSARDQGSVTGTNQPQHF	TGCAGTGCTAGAGATCAGGGGTCTGTGACGGGTACAAATCAGCCCCAGCATTTT
TRBV9	15	TRBJ2-4	-	-	CASSVAPIIYNEQYF	TGTGCCAGCAGCGTAGCTCCCATAATATACAATGAGCAGTACTTC
TRBV6-5	16	TRBJ2-1	-	-	CASSYPLYGGHNEQFF	TGTGCCAGCAGTTACCCCCTATACGGCGGGCACAATGAGCAGTTCTTC
TRBV12-3/TRBV12-4	15	TRBJ1-5	-	-	CASSLMGSGNQPQHF	TGTGCCAGCAGTTTAATGGGGAGTGGCAATCAGCCCCAGCATTTT
TRBV18	15	TRBJ1-1	few	TRBD1	CASSPKQGANTEAFF	TGTGCCAGCTCACCCAAACAGGGGGCGAACACTGAAGCTTTCTTT
TRBV11-2	16	TRBJ2-3	-	TRBD2	CASRSIAGTPRDTQYF	TGTGCCAGCAGATCGATAGCGGGGACGCCCAGAGATACGCAGTATTTT
TRBV12-5	19	TRBJ1-1	-	-	CASGLEAKTTDTLNTEAFF	TGTGCTAGTGGTTTAGAGGCCAAGACGACGGACACCTTGAACACTGAAGCTTTCTTT
TRBV29-1	13	TRBJ2-7	few	TRBD1	CSVERDRSYEQYF	TGCAGCGTTGAAAGGGACAGATCCTACGAGCAGTACTTC
TRBV7-8	16	TRBJ2-7	once	TRBD2	CASSHTTSGWNNEQYF	TGTGCCAGCAGCCACACGACTAGCGGGTGGAACAATGAGCAGTACTTC
TRBV20-1	13	TRBJ1-5	once	TRBD1	CSAYGTGFQPQHF	TGCAGTGCTTACGGGACAGGGTTTCAGCCCCAGCATTTT
TRBV20-1	13	TRBJ2-7	-	TRBD2	CSASRLAGYEQYF	TGCAGTGCTAGTCGGCTAGCGGGCTACGAGCAGTACTTC
TRBV20-1	12	TRBJ2-3	-	-	CSAVLLTDTQYF	TGCAGTGCGGTACTACTCACAGATACGCAGTATTTT
TRBV12-3/TRBV12-4	15	TRBJ1-2	-	-	CASSLALAGQGGYTF	TGTGCCAGCAGTTTAGCCCTGGCGGGGCAGGGGGGCTACACCTTC
TRBV20-1	16	TRBJ2-7	-	TRBD2	CSASTSGGAVYNEQYF	TGCAGTGCTTCGACTAGCGGGGGCGCCGTTTACAATGAGCAGTACTTC
TRBV27	15	TRBJ1-5	-	TRBD1	CASRGQGEGNQPQHF	TGTGCCAGCAGAGGACAGGGCGAGGGCAATCAGCCCCAGCATTTT
TRBV5-1	18	TRBJ2-7	-	TRBD2	CASSLLQTSGGIYYEQYF	TGCGCCAGCAGCTTGCTCCAGACTAGCGGGGGTATTTACTACGAGCAGTACTTC
TRBV29-1	12	TRBJ1-2	-	-	CSVEPRGYGYTF	TGCAGCGTTGAGCCCAGAGGCTATGGCTACACCTTC
TRBV6-7	15	TRBJ1-1	once	-	CASTLHKAPNTEAFF	TGTGCCAGCACCCTACATAAGGCCCCCAATACTGAAGCTTTCTTT
TRBV4-1	16	TRBJ2-1	-	TRBD2	CASSQGGSGTHNEQFF	TGCGCCAGCAGCCAAGGGGGTAGCGGGACTCACAATGAGCAGTTCTTC
TRBV20-1	12	TRBJ1-1	-	-	CSGLRASLEAFF	TGCAGTGGTCTGAGGGCTAGTCTTGAAGCTTTCTTT
TRBV30	11	TRBJ1-5	-	-	CASLSNQPQHF	TGTGCCTCTCTGTCCAATCAGCCCCAGCATTTT
TRBV12-3/TRBV12-4	18	TRBJ2-6	few	-	CASSVSGSHSSGANVLTF	TGTGCCAGCAGCGTCTCAGGGTCCCACAGCTCTGGGGCCAACGTCCTGACTTTC
TRBV2	11	TRBJ1-6	many	-	CASSEGSPLHF	TGTGCCAGCAGTGAGGGTTCACCCCTCCACTTT
TRBV11-2	15	TRBJ2-7	-	-	CASSFNPGARGEQYF	TGTGCCAGCAGCTTTAATCCGGGGGCGCGGGGAGAGCAGTACTTC
TRBV18	15	TRBJ2-5	-	TRBD1	CASSPRDRALWEQYF	TGTGCCAGCTCACCGCGGGACAGGGCCTTATGGGAGCAGTACTTC
TRBV6-2/TRBV6-3	16	TRBJ2-7	-	TRBD2	CASSTTSGRSYNEQYF	TGTGCCAGCAGCACGACTAGCGGGCGATCCTACAATGAGCAGTACTTC
TRBV12-3/TRBV12-4	15	TRBJ1-2	few	TRBD1	CASSPGTGGVYGYTF	TGTGCCAGCAGCCCTGGGACAGGGGGTGTGTATGGCTACACCTTC
TRBV5-1	16	TRBJ2-3	-	-	CASSLRLTASTDTQYF	TGCGCCAGCAGCTTGAGATTAACCGCTAGCACAGATACGCAGTATTTT